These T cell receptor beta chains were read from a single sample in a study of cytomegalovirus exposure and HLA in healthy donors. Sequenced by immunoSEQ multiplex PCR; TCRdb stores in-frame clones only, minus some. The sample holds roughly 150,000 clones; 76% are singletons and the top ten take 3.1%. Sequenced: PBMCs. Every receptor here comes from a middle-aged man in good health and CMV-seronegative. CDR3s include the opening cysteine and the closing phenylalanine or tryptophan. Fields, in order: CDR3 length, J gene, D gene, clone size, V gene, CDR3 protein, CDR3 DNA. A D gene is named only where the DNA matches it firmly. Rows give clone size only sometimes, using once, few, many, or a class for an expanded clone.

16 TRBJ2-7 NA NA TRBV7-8 CASSLREGQGRVEQYF TGTGCCAGCAGCTTGCGAGAAGGGCAGGGCAGGGTCGAGCAGTACTTC
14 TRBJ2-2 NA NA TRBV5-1 CASSVPQGTGELFF TGCGCCAGCAGTGTTCCCCAGGGGACCGGGGAGCTGTTTTTT
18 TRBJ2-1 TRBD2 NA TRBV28 CASEPGLAGVSSYNEQFF TGTGCCAGCGAGCCCGGACTAGCGGGAGTAAGTTCCTACAATGAGCAGTTCTTC
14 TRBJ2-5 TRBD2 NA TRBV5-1 CASSLGLAAETQYF TGCGCCAGCAGCTTGGGACTAGCGGCCGAGACCCAGTACTTC
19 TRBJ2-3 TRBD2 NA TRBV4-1 CASSQDRAGGRGNTDTQYF TGCGCCAGCAGCCAAGATCGGGCGGGAGGGAGGGGTAACACAGATACGCAGTATTTT
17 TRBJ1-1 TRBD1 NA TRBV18 CASSPGQGAFMNTEAFF TGTGCCAGCTCCCCAGGGCAGGGGGCGTTTATGAACACTGAAGCTTTCTTT
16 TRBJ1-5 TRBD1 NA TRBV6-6 CASSYSWDSLNQPQHF TGTGCCAGCAGTTACTCATGGGACAGCCTCAATCAGCCCCAGCATTTT
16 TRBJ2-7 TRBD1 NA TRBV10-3 CAISDGGTGQAYEQYF TGTGCCATCAGTGATGGGGGGACAGGGCAGGCCTACGAGCAGTACTTC
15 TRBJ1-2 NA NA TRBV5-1 CASSLGGGINYGYTF TGCGCCAGCAGCTTAGGCGGGGGAATTAACTATGGCTACACCTTC
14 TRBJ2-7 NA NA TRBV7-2 CASSLGRPSYEQYF TGTGCCAGCAGCTTGGGGCGCCCCTCCTACGAGCAGTACTTC
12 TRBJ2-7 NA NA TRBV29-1 CSVEESSYEQYF TGCAGCGTTGAGGAGTCCTCCTACGAGCAGTACTTC
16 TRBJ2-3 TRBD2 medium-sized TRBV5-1 CASRGAERGATDTQYF TGCGCCAGCAGGGGTGCGGAGCGGGGGGCCACAGATACGCAGTATTTT
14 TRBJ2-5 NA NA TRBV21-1 CASSNSGGAETQYF TGTGCCAGCAGCAACAGCGGGGGGGCAGAGACCCAGTACTTC
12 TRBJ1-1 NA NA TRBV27 CASSLVGAEAFF TGTGCCAGCAGTTTGGTGGGAGCTGAAGCTTTCTTT
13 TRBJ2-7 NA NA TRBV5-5 CASSFGSSYEQYF TGTGCCAGCAGCTTTGGGAGTTCCTACGAGCAGTACTTC
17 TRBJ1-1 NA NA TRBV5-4 CASTVRSGGLGNTEAFF TGTGCCAGCACCGTTCGTTCGGGGGGGCTCGGGAACACTGAAGCTTTCTTT
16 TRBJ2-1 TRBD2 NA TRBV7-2 CASSLAGTSGGYEQFF TGTGCCAGCAGCTTAGCCGGGACTAGCGGGGGCTATGAGCAGTTCTTC
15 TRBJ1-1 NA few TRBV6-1 CASTVLKYPFTEAFF TGTGCCAGCACGGTTCTAAAATACCCCTTTACTGAAGCTTTCTTT
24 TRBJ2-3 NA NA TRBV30 CAWSRPMGRVRGWNGGPSTDTQYF TGTGCCTGGAGTCGCCCTATGGGGAGGGTCCGGGGGTGGAATGGGGGGCCTAGCACAGATACGCAGTATTTT
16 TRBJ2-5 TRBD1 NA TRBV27 CASSPLGQGVLETQYF TGTGCCAGCAGTCCTTTGGGACAGGGGGTTTTAGAGACCCAGTACTTC
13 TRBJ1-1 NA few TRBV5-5 CASRSDIKAEAFF TGTGCCAGCAGGTCAGACATTAAGGCTGAAGCTTTCTTT
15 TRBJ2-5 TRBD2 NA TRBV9 CASSSSGNPQETQYF TGTGCCAGCAGCTCCAGCGGGAACCCTCAAGAGACCCAGTACTTC
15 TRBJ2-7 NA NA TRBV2 CASRRDTVTNYEQYF TGTGCCAGCAGAAGGGACACAGTCACTAACTACGAGCAGTACTTC
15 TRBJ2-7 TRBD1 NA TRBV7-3 CASSLGTGGGREQYF TGTGCCAGCAGCCTGGGGACAGGGGGCGGTCGCGAGCAGTACTTC
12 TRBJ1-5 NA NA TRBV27 CASKDWGQPQHF TGTGCCAGTAAGGACTGGGGTCAGCCCCAGCATTTT
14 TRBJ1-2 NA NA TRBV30 CAWSVGRVFYGYTF TGTGCCTGGAGTGTCGGCAGGGTCTTCTATGGCTACACCTTC
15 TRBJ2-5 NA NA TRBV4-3 CASSQGTRPQETQYF TGCGCCAGCAGCCAAGGGACAAGGCCCCAAGAGACCCAGTACTTC
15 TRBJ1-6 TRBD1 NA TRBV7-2 CASSPGTGGDSPLHF TGTGCCAGCAGCCCTGGGACAGGGGGCGATTCACCCCTCCACTTT
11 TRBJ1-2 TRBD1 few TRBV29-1 CSVESGGGYTF TGCAGCGTTGAGTCAGGGGGTGGCTACACCTTC
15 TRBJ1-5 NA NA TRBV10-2 CASSEGGELHQPQHF TGCGCCAGCAGTGAAGGCGGGGAGTTGCATCAGCCCCAGCATTTT
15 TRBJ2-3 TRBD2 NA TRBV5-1 CASSLLAGYTDTQYF TGCGCCAGCAGCTTGCTAGCGGGGTACACAGATACGCAGTATTTT
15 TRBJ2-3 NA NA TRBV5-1 CASSFPAASTDTQYF TGCGCCAGCAGCTTCCCGGCAGCGAGCACAGATACGCAGTATTTT
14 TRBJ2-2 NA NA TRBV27 CASSLSASTGELFF TGTGCCAGCAGTTTATCGGCAAGCACCGGGGAGCTGTTTTTT
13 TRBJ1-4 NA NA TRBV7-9 CASSTHGNEKLFF TGTGCCAGCAGCACCCACGGGAATGAAAAACTGTTTTTT
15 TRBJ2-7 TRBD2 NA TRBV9 CASSVATSRTYEQYF TGTGCCAGCAGCGTAGCGACTAGCCGAACCTACGAGCAGTACTTC
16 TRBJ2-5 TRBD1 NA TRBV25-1 CASSSSEGAGQETQYF TGTGCCAGCAGCAGTAGCGAGGGGGCCGGTCAAGAGACCCAGTACTTC
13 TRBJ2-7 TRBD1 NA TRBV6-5 CASRTTTGGEQYF TGTGCCAGCAGAACCACGACAGGGGGGGAGCAGTACTTC
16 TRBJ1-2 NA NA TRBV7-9 CASSLVRSDMNYGYTF TGTGCCAGCAGCTTAGTTAGATCAGACATGAACTATGGCTACACCTTC
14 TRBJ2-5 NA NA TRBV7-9 CASSLGGQRETQYF TGTGCCAGCAGCCTAGGGGGGCAACGAGAGACCCAGTACTTC
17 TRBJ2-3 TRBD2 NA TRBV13 CASSWTSGRRSSDTQYF TGTGCCAGCAGCTGGACTAGCGGGAGACGAAGCTCAGATACGCAGTATTTT
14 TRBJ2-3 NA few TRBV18 CASSPQPDGDTQYF TGTGCCAGCTCACCACAGCCCGACGGGGATACGCAGTATTTT
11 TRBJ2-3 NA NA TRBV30 CALARTDTQYF TGTGCCCTCGCCCGGACAGATACGCAGTATTTT
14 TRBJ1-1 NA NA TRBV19 CASKPLDSGTEAFF TGTGCCAGTAAGCCCCTGGATTCAGGCACTGAAGCTTTCTTT
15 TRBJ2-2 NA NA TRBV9 CASSVDGGARGELFF TGTGCCAGCAGCGTAGATGGAGGGGCTCGGGGGGAGCTGTTTTTT
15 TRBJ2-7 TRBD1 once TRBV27 CASSLSRTGHYEQYF TGTGCCAGCAGTCTGTCTCGGACAGGGCACTACGAGCAGTACTTC
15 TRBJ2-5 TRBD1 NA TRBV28 CASSSGQVYGETQYF TGTGCCAGCAGTTCCGGACAGGTTTATGGTGAGACCCAGTACTTC
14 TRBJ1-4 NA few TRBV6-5 CASSYGVVYEKLFF TGTGCCAGCAGTTACGGAGTTGTCTATGAAAAACTGTTTTTT
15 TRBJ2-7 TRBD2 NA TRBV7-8 CASSPFAGGNYEQYF TGTGCCAGCAGCCCGTTTGCGGGGGGAAACTACGAGCAGTACTTC
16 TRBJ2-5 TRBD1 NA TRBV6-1 CASSDYGRGSQETQYF TGTGCCAGCAGTGATTACGGCAGGGGGAGCCAAGAGACCCAGTACTTC
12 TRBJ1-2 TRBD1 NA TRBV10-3 CAIRGTGGGYTF TGTGCCATCAGAGGGACAGGTGGTGGCTACACCTTC
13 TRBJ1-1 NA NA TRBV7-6 CASSFAENTEAFF TGTGCCAGCAGCTTTGCGGAGAACACTGAAGCTTTCTTT
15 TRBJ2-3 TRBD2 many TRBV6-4 CASTRTSGGADTQYF TGTGCCAGCACCCGGACTAGCGGGGGGGCGGATACGCAGTATTTT
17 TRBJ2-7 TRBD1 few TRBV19 CASSIDRTGCPFYEQYF TGTGCCAGTAGTATAGATCGGACAGGGTGTCCCTTCTACGAGCAGTACTTC